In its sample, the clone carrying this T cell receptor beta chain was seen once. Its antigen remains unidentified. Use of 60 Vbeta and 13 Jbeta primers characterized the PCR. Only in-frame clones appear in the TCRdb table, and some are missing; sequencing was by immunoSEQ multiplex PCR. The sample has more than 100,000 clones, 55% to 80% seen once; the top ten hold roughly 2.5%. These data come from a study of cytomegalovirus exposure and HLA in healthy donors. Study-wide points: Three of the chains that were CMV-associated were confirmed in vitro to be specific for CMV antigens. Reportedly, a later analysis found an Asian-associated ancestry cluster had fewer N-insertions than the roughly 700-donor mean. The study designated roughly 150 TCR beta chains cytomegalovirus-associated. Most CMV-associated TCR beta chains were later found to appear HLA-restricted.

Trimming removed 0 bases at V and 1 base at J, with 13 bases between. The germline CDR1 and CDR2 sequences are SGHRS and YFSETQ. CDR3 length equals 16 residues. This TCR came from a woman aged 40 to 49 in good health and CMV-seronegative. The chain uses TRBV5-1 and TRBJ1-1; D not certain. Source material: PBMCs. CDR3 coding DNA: TGCGCCAGCAGCTTGGCGTATCGACAAACGAACACTGAAGCTTTCTTT. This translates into CASSLAYRQTNTEAFF.